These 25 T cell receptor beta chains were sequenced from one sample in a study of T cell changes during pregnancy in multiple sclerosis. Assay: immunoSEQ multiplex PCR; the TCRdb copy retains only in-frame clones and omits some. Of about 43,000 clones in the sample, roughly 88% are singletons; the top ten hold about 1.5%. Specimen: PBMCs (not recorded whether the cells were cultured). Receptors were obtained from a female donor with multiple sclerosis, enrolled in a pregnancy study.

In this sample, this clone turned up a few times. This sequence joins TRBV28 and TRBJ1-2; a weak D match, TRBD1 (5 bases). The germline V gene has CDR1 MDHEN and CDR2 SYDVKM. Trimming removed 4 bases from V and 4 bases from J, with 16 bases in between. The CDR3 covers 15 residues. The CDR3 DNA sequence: TGTGCCAGCAGTTCCGGAGGGCCGGGGACCTATGGCTACACCTTC. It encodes CASSSGGPGTYGYTF.

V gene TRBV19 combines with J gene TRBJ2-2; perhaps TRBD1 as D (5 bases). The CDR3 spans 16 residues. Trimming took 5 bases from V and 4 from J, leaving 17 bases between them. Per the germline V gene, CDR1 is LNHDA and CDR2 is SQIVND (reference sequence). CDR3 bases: TGTGCCAGTAGTTCCCCGATCATGGACATCACCGGGGAGCTGTTTTTT. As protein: CASSSPIMDITGELFF.

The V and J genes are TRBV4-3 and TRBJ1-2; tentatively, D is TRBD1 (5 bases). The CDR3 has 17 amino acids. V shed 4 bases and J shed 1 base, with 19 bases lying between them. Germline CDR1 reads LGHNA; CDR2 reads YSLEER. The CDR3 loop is CASSPRLGAGGNYGYTF. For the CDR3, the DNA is TGCGCCAGCAGCCCTAGGTTAGGGGCGGGGGGTAACTATGGCTACACCTTC.

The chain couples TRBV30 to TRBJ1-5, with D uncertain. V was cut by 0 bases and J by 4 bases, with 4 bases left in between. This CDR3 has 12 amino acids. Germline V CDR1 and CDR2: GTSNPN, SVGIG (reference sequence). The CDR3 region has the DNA TGTGCCTGGAGTGTAGGGAATCAGCCCCAGCATTTT. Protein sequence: CAWSVGNQPQHF.

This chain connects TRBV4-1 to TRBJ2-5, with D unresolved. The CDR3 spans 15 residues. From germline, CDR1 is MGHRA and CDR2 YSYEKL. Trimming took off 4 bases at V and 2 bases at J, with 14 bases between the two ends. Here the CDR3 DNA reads TGCGCCAGCAGCCCCCGAGGTACAGCACAAGAGACCCAGTACTTC. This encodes CASSPRGTAQETQYF.

CDR3 bases: TGTGCCAGCAGCTGGACAGGGAGCTCCTACGAGCAGTACTTC. The encoded protein is CASSWTGSSYEQYF. The J gene is TRBJ2-7, the V gene TRBV6-5, with 8 positions matching TRBD1. The CDR3 runs 14 residues. V was pared by 6 bases and J by 0 bases, with 4 bases of the junction left unmatched. In germline, CDR1 is MNHEY, CDR2 SVGAGI.

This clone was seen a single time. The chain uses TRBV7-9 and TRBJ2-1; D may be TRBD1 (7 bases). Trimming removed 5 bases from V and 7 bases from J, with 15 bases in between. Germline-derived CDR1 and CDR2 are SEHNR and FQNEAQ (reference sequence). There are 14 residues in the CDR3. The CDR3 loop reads CASSARTGGNEQFF. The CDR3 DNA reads TGTGCCAGCAGCGCCAGGACAGGAGGGAATGAGCAGTTCTTC.

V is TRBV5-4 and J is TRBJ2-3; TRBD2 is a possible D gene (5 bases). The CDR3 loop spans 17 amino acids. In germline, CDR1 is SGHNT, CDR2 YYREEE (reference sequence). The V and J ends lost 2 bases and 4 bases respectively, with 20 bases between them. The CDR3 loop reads CASSFIGLALKADTQYF. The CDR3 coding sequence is TGTGCCAGCAGCTTCATTGGCCTAGCTCTAAAGGCAGATACGCAGTATTTT.

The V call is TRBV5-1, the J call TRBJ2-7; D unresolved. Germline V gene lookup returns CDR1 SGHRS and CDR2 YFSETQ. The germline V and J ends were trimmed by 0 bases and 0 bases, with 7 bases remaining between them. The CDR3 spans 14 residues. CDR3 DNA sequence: TGCGCCAGCAGCTTGGTTCCGGGCTCCTACGAGCAGTACTTC. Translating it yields CASSLVPGSYEQYF. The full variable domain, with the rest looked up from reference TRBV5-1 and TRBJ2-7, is KAGVTQTPRYLIKTRGQQVTLSCSPISGHRSVSWYQQTPGQGLQFLFEYFSETQRNKGNFPGRFSGRQFSNSRSEMNVSTLELGDSALYLCASSLVPGSYEQYFGPGTRLTVT.

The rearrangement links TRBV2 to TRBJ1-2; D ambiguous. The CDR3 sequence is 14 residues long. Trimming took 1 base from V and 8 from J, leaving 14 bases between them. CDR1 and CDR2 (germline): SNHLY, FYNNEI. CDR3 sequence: CASSEEEGSGGYTF. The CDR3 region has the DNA TGTGCCAGCAGTGAAGAGGAGGGATCGGGCGGCTACACCTTC.

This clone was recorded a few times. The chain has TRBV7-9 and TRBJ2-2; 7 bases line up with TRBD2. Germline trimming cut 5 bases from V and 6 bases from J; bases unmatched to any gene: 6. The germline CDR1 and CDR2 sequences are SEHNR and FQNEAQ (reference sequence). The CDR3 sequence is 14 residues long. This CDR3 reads CASSPWAGAGELFF. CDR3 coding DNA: TGTGCCAGCAGCCCGTGGGCGGGGGCCGGGGAGCTGTTTTTT.

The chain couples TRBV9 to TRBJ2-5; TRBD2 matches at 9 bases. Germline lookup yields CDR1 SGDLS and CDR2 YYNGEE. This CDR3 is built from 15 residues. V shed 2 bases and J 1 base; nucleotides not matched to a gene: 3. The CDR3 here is CASSVVTSGQETQYF. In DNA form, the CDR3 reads TGTGCCAGCAGCGTCGTGACTAGCGGCCAAGAGACCCAGTACTTC.

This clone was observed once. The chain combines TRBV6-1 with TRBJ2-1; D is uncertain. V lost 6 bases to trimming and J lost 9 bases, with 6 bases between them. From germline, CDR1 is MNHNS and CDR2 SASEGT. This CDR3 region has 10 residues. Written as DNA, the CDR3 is TGTGCCAGCAGCCGATCTGAGCAGTTCTTC. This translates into CASSRSEQFF.

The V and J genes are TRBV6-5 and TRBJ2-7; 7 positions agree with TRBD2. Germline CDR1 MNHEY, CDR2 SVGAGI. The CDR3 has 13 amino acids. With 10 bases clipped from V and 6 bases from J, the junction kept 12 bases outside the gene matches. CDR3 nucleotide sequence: TGTGCCACCAGACGGACTAGTTCCCCCGAGCAGTACTTC. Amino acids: CATRRTSSPEQYF.

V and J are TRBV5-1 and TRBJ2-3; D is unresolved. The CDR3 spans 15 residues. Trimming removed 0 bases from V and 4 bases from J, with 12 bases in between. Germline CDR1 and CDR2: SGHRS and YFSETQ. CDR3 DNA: TGCGCCAGCAGCTTGGTAACAAGATCCTCAGATACGCAGTATTTT. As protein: CASSLVTRSSDTQYF.

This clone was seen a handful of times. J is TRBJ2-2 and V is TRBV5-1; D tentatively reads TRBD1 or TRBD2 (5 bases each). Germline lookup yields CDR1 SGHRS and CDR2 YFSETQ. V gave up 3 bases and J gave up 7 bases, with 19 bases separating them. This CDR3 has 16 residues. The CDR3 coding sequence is TGCGCCAGCAGCTCGCTTTTTGGGGGATACATCGGGGAGCTGTTTTTT. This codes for CASSSLFGGYIGELFF. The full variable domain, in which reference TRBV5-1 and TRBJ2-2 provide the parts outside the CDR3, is KAGVTQTPRYLIKTRGQQVTLSCSPISGHRSVSWYQQTPGQGLQFLFEYFSETQRNKGNFPGRFSGRQFSNSRSEMNVSTLELGDSALYLCASSSLFGGYIGELFFGEGSRLTVL.

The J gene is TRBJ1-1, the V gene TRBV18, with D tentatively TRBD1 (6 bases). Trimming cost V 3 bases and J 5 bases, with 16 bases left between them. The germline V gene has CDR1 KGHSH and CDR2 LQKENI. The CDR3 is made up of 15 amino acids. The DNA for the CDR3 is TGTGCCAGCTCACCGCCAAAGGGGGAAGGGACTGAAGCTTTCTTT. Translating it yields CASSPPKGEGTEAFF.

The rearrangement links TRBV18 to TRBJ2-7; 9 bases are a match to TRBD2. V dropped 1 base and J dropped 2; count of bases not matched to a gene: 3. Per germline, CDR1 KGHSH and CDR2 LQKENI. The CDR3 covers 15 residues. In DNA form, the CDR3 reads TGTGCCAGCTCACCACTCCTAGCGGGGACCTACGAGCAGTACTTC. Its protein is CASSPLLAGTYEQYF.

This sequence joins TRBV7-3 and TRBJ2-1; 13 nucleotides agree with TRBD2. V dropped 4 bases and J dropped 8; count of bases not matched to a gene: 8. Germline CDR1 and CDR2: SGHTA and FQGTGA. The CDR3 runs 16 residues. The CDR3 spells CASSSRTSGRIDEQFF. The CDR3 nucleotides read TGTGCCAGCAGCTCCCGGACTAGCGGGAGAATTGATGAGCAGTTCTTC.

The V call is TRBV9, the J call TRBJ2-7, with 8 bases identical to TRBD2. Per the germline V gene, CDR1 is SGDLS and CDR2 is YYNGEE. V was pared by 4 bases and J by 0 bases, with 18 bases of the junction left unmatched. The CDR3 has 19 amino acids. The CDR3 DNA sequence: TGTGCCAGCAGCCCATCAGGCGGTCGTGCGGGAGGTATCTCCTACGAGCAGTACTTC. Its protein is CASSPSGGRAGGISYEQYF.

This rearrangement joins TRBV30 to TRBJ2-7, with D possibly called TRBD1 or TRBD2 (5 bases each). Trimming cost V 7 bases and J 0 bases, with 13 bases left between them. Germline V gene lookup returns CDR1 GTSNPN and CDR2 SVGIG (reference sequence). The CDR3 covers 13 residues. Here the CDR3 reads CASMGRHSYEQYF. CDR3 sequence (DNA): TGTGCCTCTATGGGACGCCACTCCTACGAGCAGTACTTC.

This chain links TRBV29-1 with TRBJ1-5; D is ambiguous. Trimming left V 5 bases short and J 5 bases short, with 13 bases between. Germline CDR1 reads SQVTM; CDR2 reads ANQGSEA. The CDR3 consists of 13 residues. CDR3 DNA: TGCAGCGTTTCCCGAGGTACGGATCAGCCCCAGCATTTT. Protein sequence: CSVSRGTDQPQHF.

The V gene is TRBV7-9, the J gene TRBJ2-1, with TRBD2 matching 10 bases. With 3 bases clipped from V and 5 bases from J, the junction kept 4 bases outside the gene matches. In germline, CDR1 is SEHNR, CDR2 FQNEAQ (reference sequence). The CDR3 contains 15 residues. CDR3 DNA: TGTGCCAGCAGCTTTAGCGGGAGGAATGACAATGAGCAGTTCTTC. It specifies CASSFSGRNDNEQFF.

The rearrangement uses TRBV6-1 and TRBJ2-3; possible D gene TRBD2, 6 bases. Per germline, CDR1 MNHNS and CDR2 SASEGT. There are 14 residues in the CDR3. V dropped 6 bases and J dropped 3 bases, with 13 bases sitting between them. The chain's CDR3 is CASSPRLATDTQYF. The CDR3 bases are TGTGCCAGCAGCCCGCGGCTAGCGACAGATACGCAGTATTTT.

The CDR3 nucleotides read TGTGCCAGCAGTGACGCTGAAGCTTTCTTT. Translation: CASSDAEAFF. This rearrangement joins TRBV6-4 to TRBJ1-1, with D unclear. The CDR3 spans 10 residues. Trimming shortened V by 2 bases and J by 6 bases, and 1 base separated the two germline ends. CDR1 and CDR2 (germline): MRHNA, SNTAGT.